This TCR beta chain was sequenced in a study of OX40 agonist ivuxolimab in advanced cancers. Study-wide context: The dose-escalation group included hepatocellular carcinoma, melanoma, renal cell carcinoma and head and neck cancer.

The table came from immunoSEQ multiplex PCR; TCRdb's copy has only in-frame clones and leaves some out. The table has some 110,000 clones, roughly 90% seen once. The CDR3 has 15 residues. The V segment lost 3 bases and the J segment 4 bases; nucleotides outside the gene matches: 4. Germline V CDR1 and CDR2: SGHTA, FQGNSA. The sample in question was CD4+ or CD8+ T cells sorted from blood, obtained in a trial of the OX40 agonist ivuxolimab. The source of this sequence is an adult with an advanced solid tumor such as melanoma, head and neck, liver or kidney cancer. The V and J genes are TRBV7-2 and TRBJ2-1, with 9 bases fitting TRBD2. In DNA, the CDR3 is TGTGCCAGCAGCTTGGGTGCGGGAGGGTACAATGAGCAGTTCTTC. Its protein is CASSLGAGGYNEQFF.